One and the same sample provided the 24 T cell receptor beta chains below, sequenced in a study of post-analysis software for immune sequencing data. Every TCR beta cDNA library bore unique molecular identifiers. MiXCR was run by TCRdb on the PCR reads, yielding one entry per CDR3 protein. The sample has approximately 660,000 distinct CDR3 sequences; 59% are singletons. Regarding the study as a whole: Five or six TRBV segments appeared more often in patients than in controls, and TRBV5-6, TRBV5-1 and TRBV20-1 were among these.

Their target antigens are unknown. What was sequenced was blood. The receptors originated from a girl aged 2-15 years with multiple sclerosis.

The gene calls are TRBV7-3 and TRBJ2-4; 9 bases are shared with TRBD2. The tail of the sequence fits TRBJ2-5 better, so the J call may be wrong. CDR1 and CDR2 (germline): SGHTA, FQGTGA. The CDR3 has 16 amino acids. The CDR3 DNA reads as TGTGCCAGATTATCGACTAGCGGCCAGTACGGAGAGACCCAGTACTTC. Protein sequence: CARLSTSGQYGETQYF.

This clonotype was seen a handful of times. The V and J genes are TRBV20-1 and TRBJ2-4; D remains ambiguous. The closer fit of TRBJ2-7 to the DNA end suggests the J call may be wrong. Germline V gives CDR1 DFQATT, CDR2 SNEGSKA (reference sequence). This CDR3 has 14 amino acids. The CDR3, as DNA: TGCAGTGCTAGAGATCCCGACAAGGCCTACGAGCAGTACTTC. Residues: CSARDPDKAYEQYF.

The chain is built from TRBV20-1 and TRBJ2-1; 8 nucleotides align to TRBD2. The CDR3 runs to 14 residues. Germline CDR1 DFQATT, CDR2 SNEGSKA (reference sequence). In DNA form, the CDR3 reads TGCAGCGGGGCGAGCGGGAGCAACCTCAATGAGCAGTTCTTC. It specifies CSGASGSNLNEQFF.

This clonotype was observed a few times. This sequence joins TRBV7-9 and TRBJ2-7; tentatively, D is TRBD2 (7 bases). Judging by the DNA end, TRBJ2-5 fits better; the J call may be wrong. The CDR3 covers 13 residues. Germline assignment: CDR1 SEHNR and CDR2 FQNEAQ (reference sequence). The CDR3 spells CATAAGAGETQYF. Here the CDR3 DNA reads TGTGCCACCGCGGCGGGGGCCGGAGAGACCCAGTACTTC.

This sequence joins TRBV7-9 and TRBJ2-1, with D uncertain. Deletions cut 4 bases from V and 15 bases from J, with 7 bases between. Germline V gives CDR1 SEHNR, CDR2 FQNEAQ (reference sequence). The CDR3 sequence is 9 residues long. The DNA of the CDR3 is TGTGCCAGCAGCTCAAGTACGTTCTTC. Its protein product is CASSSSTFF.

The rearrangement joins TRBV6-5 to TRBJ2-1; 10 bases are shared with TRBD2. Germline-derived CDR1 and CDR2 are MNHEY and SVGAGI. The V gene end was trimmed by 2 bases and the J gene end by 4 bases; junction bases not matched to a gene: 5. This CDR3 has 16 residues. For the CDR3, the DNA is TGTGCCAGCAGTTACAATAGCGGGGGGCCTTACAATGAGCAGTTCTTC. This encodes CASSYNSGGPYNEQFF.

The count of this clonotype is one. This chain connects TRBV28 to TRBJ2-5; weak D call: TRBD1 (6 bases). CDR3 length equals 14 residues. The V end lost 2 bases, the J end lost 5 bases, and 12 bases lay between the germline ends. Germline loops: CDR1 MDHEN, CDR2 SYDVKM. The CDR3: CASSLGGWDETQYF. The CDR3 DNA reads TGTGCCAGCAGTTTAGGGGGCTGGGATGAGACCCAGTACTTC.

The genes are TRBV6-5 and TRBJ1-2, with D hard to call. CDR1 MNHEY and CDR2 SVGAGI come from the germline V gene. This CDR3 has 11 residues. With 5 bases removed from V and 8 bases from J, the gap between germline ends came to 9 bases. In DNA form, the CDR3 reads TGTGCCAGCAGTGATGTTATGGGCTACACCTTC. This codes for CASSDVMGYTF.

The chain is built from TRBV9 and TRBJ1-1, with D maybe TRBD1 (6 bases). The CDR3 has 14 residues. Trimming removed 0 bases at V and 0 bases at J, with 6 bases between. Germline V gene lookup returns CDR1 SGDLS and CDR2 YYNGEE. The CDR3 loop reads CASSVEGVNTEAFF. As DNA, the CDR3 is TGTGCCAGCAGCGTAGAGGGGGTGAACACTGAAGCTTTCTTT.

This clonotype was observed a single time. Mismatch with germline at one junction end may stem from a read error. This chain connects TRBV20-1 to TRBJ2-3; 9 positions match TRBD2. CDR3 length: 15 amino acids. Germline CDR1 DFQATT, CDR2 SNEGSKA (reference sequence). Here the CDR3 reads CSAREARGGTDTQYF. In DNA form, the CDR3 reads TGCAGTGCTAGAGAGGCGCGGGGGGGCACAGATACACAGTATTTT.

The chain joins TRBV29-1 to TRBJ2-1; D might be TRBD1 (6 bases). V lost 5 bases and J lost 3, with 11 bases in between. The germline gives CDR1 SQVTM, CDR2 ANQGSEA. CDR3 length equals 13 residues. The CDR3 DNA reads TGCAGCGTTCTTCAGGGGAACTACAATGAGCAGTTCTTC. This encodes CSVLQGNYNEQFF.

The DNA of the CDR3 is TGTGCCAGCAGCCGCGGCAGGCCGAACACTGAAGCTTTCTTT. It specifies CASSRGRPNTEAFF. This chain uses TRBV5-6 with TRBJ1-1, with D unclear. The CDR3 has 14 amino acids. CDR1 is SGHDT and CDR2 is YYEEEE in the germline V gene. Trimming left V 4 bases short and J 1 base short, with 11 bases between. Looking up the rest from reference TRBV5-6 and TRBJ1-1 gives the full variable domain: DAGVTQSPTHLIKTRGQQVTLRCSPKSGHDTVSWYQQALGQGPQFIFQYYEEEERQRGNFPDRFSGHQFPNYSSELNVNALLLGDSALYLCASSRGRPNTEAFFGQGTRLTVV.

The CDR3 coding sequence is TGCGCCAGCAGCTTGGCCCTCGGGCAGAAGGATGGCTACACCTTC. Amino acid sequence: CASSLALGQKDGYTF. The rearrangement links TRBV5-1 to TRBJ1-2; no clear D. Germline V CDR1 and CDR2: SGHRS, YFSETQ. The CDR3 length is 15 residues. With 0 bases removed from V and 6 bases from J, the gap between germline ends came to 15 bases.

This chain joins TRBV6-2 or TRBV6-3 and TRBJ2-1; TRBD2 is a possible D gene (6 bases). The germline gives CDR1 MNHEY, CDR2 SVGEGT. V was cut by 0 bases and J by 2 bases, with 8 bases left in between. The CDR3 has 15 residues. CDR3 residues: CASSYSTGAYNEQFF. The CDR3, as DNA: TGTGCCAGCAGTTACTCGACGGGGGCCTACAATGAGCAGTTCTTC.

The rearrangement uses TRBV13 and TRBJ2-7; D is undetermined. The germline V gene has CDR1 PRHDT and CDR2 FYEKMQ (reference sequence). This CDR3 has 13 amino acids. Trimming stripped 2 bases from V and 3 bases from J, with 8 bases between. Here the CDR3 reads CASSLQRSYEQYF. CDR3 coding DNA: TGTGCCAGCAGCTTACAACGCAGCTACGAGCAGTACTTC.

The chain uses TRBV7-9 and TRBJ2-5; D possibly corresponds to TRBD1 (5 bases). The CDR3 runs to 16 residues. V gave up 3 bases and J gave up 5 bases, with 19 bases separating them. Germline CDR1 and CDR2: SEHNR and FQNEAQ (reference sequence). CDR3 coding DNA: TGTGCCAGCAGCTTTCTCTCCCAGGGTAAAGGGGAGACCCAGTACTTC. It is translated as CASSFLSQGKGETQYF.

This clonotype has a handful of counts. The chain has TRBV7-8 and TRBJ1-4; 9 positions agree with TRBD1. This CDR3 region has 15 residues. Trimming at V came to 5 bases and at J to 7 bases, leaving 8 bases not matched to a gene. Looked up from germline, CDR1 is SGHVS and CDR2 is FQNEAQ. The CDR3 DNA is TGTGCCAGCAGCGCAGCCGGGACAGGGAGTGAAAAACTGTTTTTT. This translates into CASSAAGTGSEKLFF.

The chain recombines TRBV6-6 with TRBJ2-3; D uncertain. The CDR3 totals 11 residues. Germline V gene data show CDR1 as MNHNY and CDR2 as SVGAGI (reference sequence). Between the trimmed V and J ends, which lost 8 bases and 3 bases, there was a span of 6 bases. CDR3: CASAQTDTQYF. CDR3 nucleotides: TGTGCCAGCGCGCAGACAGATACGCAGTATTTT.

The J gene is TRBJ1-2, the V gene TRBV5-1, with 8 bases aligning to TRBD1. Germline V gene sequence: CDR1 SGHRS, CDR2 YFSETQ. Trimming took 5 bases from V and 2 from J; bases not matched to a gene: 11. The CDR3 has 16 residues. In DNA, the CDR3 is TGCGCCAGCAGTGGGACAGGAGTTACGAAAAACTATGGCTACACCTTC. This encodes CASSGTGVTKNYGYTF.

This clonotype was observed a few times. CDR3 in DNA: TGTGCCAGCAGTTCAGAAAGCGGGAGAGCCAATTCCTACGAGCAGTACTTC. It codes for CASSSESGRANSYEQYF. The genes are TRBV27 and TRBJ2-7; 8 nucleotides align to TRBD2. The V segment lost 4 bases and the J segment 1 base; nucleotides outside the gene matches: 12. This CDR3 contains 17 residues. Germline V CDR1 and CDR2: MNHEY, SMNVEV (reference sequence).

The rearrangement joins TRBV10-3 to TRBJ2-5; D uncertain. Germline assignment: CDR1 ENHRY and CDR2 SYGVKD. Deletions cut 4 bases from V and 2 bases from J, with 11 bases between. The CDR3 sequence is 14 residues long. The CDR3 bases are TGTGCCATCAGTGTACGGCAGCCACAAGAGACCCAGTACTTC. This encodes CAISVRQPQETQYF.

This clonotype turned up a few times. V is TRBV12-3 or TRBV12-4 and J is TRBJ2-3; a weak D match, TRBD2 (5 bases). V lost 5 bases to trimming and J lost 6 bases, with 9 bases between them. The CDR3 length is 12 residues. The CDR3 spells CASSRGVDTQYF. The CDR3 DNA reads TGTGCCAGCAGTCGGGGTGTTGATACGCAGTATTTT.

The chain recombines TRBV7-2 with TRBJ2-5; 7 nucleotides align to TRBD2. The V gene's germline CDR1 is SGHTA and CDR2 FQGNSA. The CDR3 is 15 amino acids. The J segment lost 3 bases and the V segment lost 1 base, leaving 5 bases of the junction unmatched. CDR3 sequence: CASSLEGRGEETQYF. The DNA for the CDR3 is TGTGCCAGCAGCTTAGAGGGGAGGGGTGAAGAGACCCAGTACTTC.

This clonotype has more than one count but fewer than ten. One end of the junction fails to match germline, which may point to a read error. The chain employs TRBV20-1 and TRBJ2-1; maybe TRBD2 (6 bases). This CDR3 is built from 15 residues. CDR1 is DFQATT, CDR2 SNEGSKA, per germline (reference sequence). CDR3 in DNA: TGCAGTGCTAGAGTCCCTAGCGAAGGGAAAAATGAGCGGTTCTTC. Amino acid sequence: CSARVPSEGKNERFF.